Sequencing of this TCR beta chain was carried out in a study of cytomegalovirus exposure and HLA in healthy donors. This CDR3 has 16 amino acids. V dropped 0 bases and J dropped 4 bases, with 10 bases sitting between them. Germline V CDR1 and CDR2: SGHVS, FNYEAQ. Study-wide results and limits: The study recorded about 150 TCR beta chains that were cytomegalovirus-associated.

Concerning this clone itself: Antigen unknown.

PCR primers comprised 60 Vbeta and 13 Jbeta primers. The protocol was immunoSEQ multiplex PCR, while the TCRdb copy is restricted to in-frame clones and leaves out a portion. The data hold 100,000 to 150,000 clones, with around 80% observed a single time. The clonotype comes from a man aged 50-59 years in good health and CMV-seronegative. The sequencing input was PBMCs. This chain uses TRBV7-6 with TRBJ1-6; possibly TRBD1 for D (6 bases). The CDR3 bases are TGTGCCAGCAGCTTAGCTGGGGGGGCGTATAATTCACCCCTCCACTTT. It encodes CASSLAGGAYNSPLHF.